This TCR beta chain originates from a study of T cell responses to AZD1222 COVID-19 vaccine. Study results and caveats: Sampling captured repertoires only after the peak T cell response. Mapped onto spike, vaccine-associated CD4 TCRs spanned it and were dominant at 160-218 and 743-854. Receipt of two AZD1222 doses was followed by a rise in Spike-specific TCR breadth and depth. Per reports, nearly half of all spike-specific TCRs target regions that are unmutated in variants.

The CDR3 covers 14 residues. V lost 2 bases and J 8 bases, leaving 13 bases between the germline ends. From germline, CDR1 is SGHRS and CDR2 YFSETQ. Assay used: immunoSEQ multiplex PCR; TCRdb lists only in-frame clones, some missing. The sample consists of more than 90,000 clones, more than 85% of them appearing once. Concerning this clone itself: Its antigen is undetermined. Other DNA sequences of this sample code for an identical CDR3.

Specimen: peripheral blood, collected on day 0 of AZD1222 vaccination. The receptor was isolated from an adult in good health. The V call is TRBV5-1, the J call TRBJ2-2, with D possibly TRBD2 on 5 matching bases. This chain's CDR3 is CASSLGLAVGELFF. Here the CDR3 DNA reads TGCGCCAGCAGCTTAGGCCTAGCTGTAGGGGAGCTGTTTTTT.